This entry is about one T cell receptor (beta chain). What antigen it recognizes has not been identified. One base away there is no much larger clone; base qualities are not given. Trimming costs V 1 base and J 3 bases, and their ends lie 7 bases apart. From the cysteine through the phenylalanine, the CDR3 covers 13 amino acids. The CDR3 DNA has 39 bases and is translated from base 1. CDR1 is given as LGHDT and CDR2 as YNNKEL, both from the germline V gene (reference sequence). Libraries came from 5' RACE. Instrument on record: NextSeq 500. To correct for sequencing error and PCR bias, the TCR library protocol tagged individual cDNA molecules with unique molecular identifiers. TCR alpha and beta chains were both sequenced, and the abundances of alpha and beta sequences in each sample were closely correlated with each other. The study's processing was this. V gene, J gene and CDR3 annotation of TCR sequences was performed with Decombinator V4. Expanded TCRs were defined as changing significantly between any two time points under a Poisson model with p below 0.0001. TCR abundances were normalised to the total number of TCRs sequenced in each sample and reported as counts per million. MAIT TCRs were defined by TRAV1-2 paired with TRAJ12, TRAJ20 or TRAJ33, and iNKT TCRs by TRAV10 paired with TRAJ18. VDJdb, accessed on 1 November 2021, was searched for TCRs annotated for CMV, EBV and SARS-CoV-2, and TCRs annotated for more than one antigen were excluded. Using fastp at Q25 and MiXCR, TCRdb reprocessed the public reads and kept productive beta chains. Each CDR3 protein appears once, grouped with its most common genes and DNA. The V and J calls and clone size come from TCRdb's table, not from the authors' own analysis. Recorded for this sample are 65,000 to 80,000 distinct CDR3 sequences; around 11% of them occurred a single time. The ten largest clones represent 4.7% of the sample.

This was a case-control study nested in a cohort of healthcare workers in London, UK, who had nasopharyngeal swab PCR tests and blood samples taken every week. Healthcare workers were enrolled in the week of the UK lockdown, from 23 to 31 March 2020, and were followed every week for up to about 16 weeks. The data originate from a study of early T cells in non-severe SARS-CoV-2 infection (dated by TCRdb to about 2021). Broadly, across the study: TCR sequencing used bulk RNA from unsorted whole blood, so alpha and beta chains could not be paired.

The investigation overall reported the following: VDJdb matching was skewed toward anti-spike CD8 responses and likely underestimated virus-specific expansions, missing private and CD4 specificities.

Sequences were obtained from whole blood. The origin of this receptor is an adult who was a healthcare worker with PCR-confirmed SARS-CoV-2 infection or an uninfected control (not recorded which). In this chain, TRBV3-1 is recombined with TRBJ2-7, with no D gene named confidently. The encoded CDR3 is CASSQGPYYEQYF. DNA sequence: TGTGCCAGCAGCCAAGGACCCTACTACGAGCAGTACTTC.